This is a list of T cell receptor beta chains from one sample in a study of cytomegalovirus exposure and HLA in healthy donors. Some clones are missing from TCRdb's copy, which holds only in-frame ones; the method was immunoSEQ multiplex PCR. The data hold hundreds of thousands of clones, with 75% to 90% observed a single time. Sequencing was done on a sample of PBMCs. These TCRs come from a woman aged 18-29 years in good health and CMV-seronegative. CDR3s include the opening cysteine and the closing phenylalanine or tryptophan. The D gene is left open where the match is weak. The listing skips clone size in some rows; elsewhere it reads once, few, many or a size class.

D gene: -; J gene: TRBJ1-1; clone size: -; V gene: TRBV27; CDR3 DNA: TGTGCCAGCAGTTTAAGTCGGGGAGGGAACACTGAAGCTTTCTTT; CDR3 protein: CASSLSRGGNTEAFF
D gene: -; J gene: TRBJ1-6; clone size: few; V gene: TRBV27; CDR3 DNA: TGTGCCAGCAGCCGCGGCCAAGATCGGTATTCACCCCTCCACTTT; CDR3 protein: CASSRGQDRYSPLHF
D gene: TRBD1; J gene: TRBJ2-7; clone size: -; V gene: TRBV4-1; CDR3 DNA: TGCGCCAGCAGCCAGGCGGACAGGGTGGACGAGCAGTACTTC; CDR3 protein: CASSQADRVDEQYF
D gene: -; J gene: TRBJ1-3; clone size: -; V gene: TRBV6-1; CDR3 DNA: TGTGCCAGCAGTGAACAAAACTCTGGAAACACCATATATTTT; CDR3 protein: CASSEQNSGNTIYF
D gene: -; J gene: TRBJ2-3; clone size: once; V gene: TRBV7-9; CDR3 DNA: TGTGCCAGCGGGCACACGGACTACCAGATCACAGATACGCAGTATTTT; CDR3 protein: CASGHTDYQITDTQYF
D gene: TRBD2; J gene: TRBJ2-2; clone size: -; V gene: TRBV11-2; CDR3 DNA: TGTGCCAGCAGATTTGGGGGACTAGCGGGAGTAACACCGGGGGAGCTGTTTTTT; CDR3 protein: CASRFGGLAGVTPGELFF
D gene: -; J gene: TRBJ1-5; clone size: -; V gene: TRBV6-6; CDR3 DNA: TGTGCCAGCAGTCCAAGGCAGGGCTCTCAGCCCCAGCATTTT; CDR3 protein: CASSPRQGSQPQHF
D gene: -; J gene: TRBJ2-7; clone size: -; V gene: TRBV9; CDR3 DNA: TGTGCCAGCAGCGTAGTAGGAGGATACGAGCAGTACTTC; CDR3 protein: CASSVVGGYEQYF
D gene: -; J gene: TRBJ2-1; clone size: -; V gene: TRBV7-9; CDR3 DNA: TGTGCCAGCAGCCCTCTTCCCTATGAGCAGTTCTTC; CDR3 protein: CASSPLPYEQFF
D gene: -; J gene: TRBJ2-3; clone size: few; V gene: TRBV9; CDR3 DNA: TGTGCCAGCAGCGTAGAATCGACTGAGAGAGATACGCAGTATTTT; CDR3 protein: CASSVESTERDTQYF
D gene: -; J gene: TRBJ1-2; clone size: few; V gene: TRBV2; CDR3 DNA: TGTGCCAGCACCCAGAAGGGGGGGGATGGCTACACCTTC; CDR3 protein: CASTQKGGDGYTF
D gene: -; J gene: TRBJ2-7; clone size: -; V gene: TRBV9; CDR3 DNA: TGTGCCAGCAGCGTAACGGAGGGCTACGAGCAGTACTTC; CDR3 protein: CASSVTEGYEQYF
D gene: -; J gene: TRBJ2-1; clone size: -; V gene: TRBV9; CDR3 DNA: TGTGCCAGCAGCCTCCAAACGGGAAGGGACAATGAGCAGTTCTTC; CDR3 protein: CASSLQTGRDNEQFF
D gene: TRBD1; J gene: TRBJ2-7; clone size: -; V gene: TRBV5-4; CDR3 DNA: TGTGCCACTCGGACAGGGACCTACGAGCAGTACTTC; CDR3 protein: CATRTGTYEQYF
D gene: TRBD1; J gene: TRBJ2-7; clone size: -; V gene: TRBV18; CDR3 DNA: TGTGCCAGCTCACCGGGACAGGGCTTTAGCTACGAGCAGTACTTC; CDR3 protein: CASSPGQGFSYEQYF
D gene: TRBD1; J gene: TRBJ2-3; clone size: -; V gene: TRBV28; CDR3 DNA: TGTGCCAGCAGTCAAATCGGGACAGGGGAGTCAGATACGCAGTATTTT; CDR3 protein: CASSQIGTGESDTQYF
D gene: TRBD1; J gene: TRBJ1-1; clone size: -; V gene: TRBV28; CDR3 DNA: TGTGCCAGCACCCCAACCCTCGGGACAGGGGTTAGGGACACTGAAGCTTTCTTT; CDR3 protein: CASTPTLGTGVRDTEAFF
D gene: -; J gene: TRBJ2-3; clone size: -; V gene: TRBV4-2; CDR3 DNA: TGTGCCAGCAGCCAAGGGACAGCTCTCACAGATACGCAGTATTTT; CDR3 protein: CASSQGTALTDTQYF
D gene: TRBD2; J gene: TRBJ2-1; clone size: -; V gene: TRBV18; CDR3 DNA: TGTGCCAGCTCACCCACCCCCGGCGGGAGCTACAATGAGCAGTTCTTC; CDR3 protein: CASSPTPGGSYNEQFF
D gene: -; J gene: TRBJ2-3; clone size: -; V gene: TRBV7-2; CDR3 DNA: TGTGCCAGCAGCTACGACTGGGATACGCAGTATTTT; CDR3 protein: CASSYDWDTQYF
D gene: TRBD2; J gene: TRBJ2-1; clone size: -; V gene: TRBV7-7; CDR3 DNA: TGTGCCAGCAGCGCGGGACTAGCGGTATACAATGAGCAGTTCTTC; CDR3 protein: CASSAGLAVYNEQFF
D gene: -; J gene: TRBJ1-2; clone size: -; V gene: TRBV28; CDR3 DNA: TGTGCCAGCAGTCAAATGCGGGTTGGGAGTACTAACTATGGCTACACCTTC; CDR3 protein: CASSQMRVGSTNYGYTF
D gene: -; J gene: TRBJ1-4; clone size: few; V gene: TRBV30; CDR3 DNA: TGTGCCTGGAGTCGGGGGGTCGTTGAAAAACTGTTTTTT; CDR3 protein: CAWSRGVVEKLFF
D gene: TRBD2; J gene: TRBJ2-1; clone size: -; V gene: TRBV30; CDR3 DNA: TGTGCCTGGAGTGTCCTTTCGGGAGGCAGCAATGAGCAGTTCTTC; CDR3 protein: CAWSVLSGGSNEQFF
D gene: TRBD2; J gene: TRBJ2-1; clone size: -; V gene: TRBV5-4; CDR3 DNA: TGTGCCAGCAGCTGGCGACTAGCGGGGGGCTATGATGAGCAGTTCTTC; CDR3 protein: CASSWRLAGGYDEQFF
D gene: -; J gene: TRBJ2-7; clone size: -; V gene: TRBV11-2; CDR3 DNA: TGTGCCAGCAGCCCCGTAGCCCCCCTTTGGTACGAGCAGTACTTC; CDR3 protein: CASSPVAPLWYEQYF
D gene: TRBD1; J gene: TRBJ2-7; clone size: -; V gene: TRBV13; CDR3 DNA: TGTGCCAGCAGCAGAAAGGGACAGTACTACGAGCAGTACTTC; CDR3 protein: CASSRKGQYYEQYF
D gene: TRBD1; J gene: TRBJ1-1; clone size: once; V gene: TRBV28; CDR3 DNA: TGTGCCAGCAGTTTACCCCTCGGGACAGGGGTCGGGGACACTGAAGCTTTCTTT; CDR3 protein: CASSLPLGTGVGDTEAFF
D gene: TRBD2; J gene: TRBJ2-1; clone size: -; V gene: TRBV5-1; CDR3 DNA: TGCGCCAGCAGCTTGACTAGCGGCTTTAGCTCCTACAATGAGCAGTTCTTC; CDR3 protein: CASSLTSGFSSYNEQFF
D gene: -; J gene: TRBJ1-1; clone size: -; V gene: TRBV19; CDR3 DNA: TGTGCCAGTACCCCATTTGGGCAGGGGAACACTGAAGCTTTCTTT; CDR3 protein: CASTPFGQGNTEAFF
D gene: TRBD1; J gene: TRBJ1-1; clone size: -; V gene: TRBV28; CDR3 DNA: TGTGCCAGCAGCCCCCGGACAGGGGGCACTGAAGCTTTCTTT; CDR3 protein: CASSPRTGGTEAFF
D gene: -; J gene: TRBJ2-7; clone size: -; V gene: TRBV5-1; CDR3 DNA: TGCGCCAGCAGCTTGGAGGGGGGGCCCAGTTCTCCCTCCTACGAGCAGTACTTC; CDR3 protein: CASSLEGGPSSPSYEQYF
D gene: TRBD1; J gene: TRBJ2-6; clone size: -; V gene: TRBV27; CDR3 DNA: TGTGCCAGCTCAAAAGGGGGACAGGTCATATCTGGGGCCAACGTCCTGACTTTC; CDR3 protein: CASSKGGQVISGANVLTF
D gene: TRBD1; J gene: TRBJ1-2; clone size: -; V gene: TRBV5-4; CDR3 DNA: TGTGCCAGCAGCTTTCGGGACAGGGAACCTTATGGCTACACCTTC; CDR3 protein: CASSFRDREPYGYTF
D gene: TRBD2; J gene: TRBJ2-7; clone size: -; V gene: TRBV28; CDR3 DNA: TGTGCCAGCAGTCTTGGACTAGCGGGAGTATCCTACGAGCAGTACTTC; CDR3 protein: CASSLGLAGVSYEQYF
D gene: -; J gene: TRBJ2-3; clone size: -; V gene: TRBV30; CDR3 DNA: TGTGCCTGGAGTACCATAGGGGGCACAGATACGCAGTATTTT; CDR3 protein: CAWSTIGGTDTQYF
D gene: TRBD1; J gene: TRBJ2-7; clone size: once; V gene: TRBV16; CDR3 DNA: TGTGCCAGCAGCTCACACTACTTAACTCTGGACAGGGGGCTCGAGCAGTACTTC; CDR3 protein: CASSSHYLTLDRGLEQYF
D gene: -; J gene: TRBJ2-1; clone size: once; V gene: TRBV7-3; CDR3 DNA: TGTGCCAGCAGCTTAGGGATTAGCGGCCAAAACAATGAGCAGTTCTTC; CDR3 protein: CASSLGISGQNNEQFF
D gene: TRBD2; J gene: TRBJ2-7; clone size: -; V gene: TRBV14; CDR3 DNA: TGTGCCAGCAGCCCTGGCGGGGGGACCTACGAGCAGTACTTC; CDR3 protein: CASSPGGGTYEQYF
D gene: -; J gene: TRBJ1-6; clone size: few; V gene: TRBV6-6; CDR3 DNA: TGTGCCAGCAGTCAGGGTCTGGATTCACCCCTCCACTTT; CDR3 protein: CASSQGLDSPLHF
D gene: TRBD1; J gene: TRBJ2-3; clone size: -; V gene: TRBV27; CDR3 DNA: TGTGCCAGCAGCCAGGGGGCGAGAGAGACAGATACGCAGTATTTT; CDR3 protein: CASSQGARETDTQYF
D gene: TRBD1; J gene: TRBJ1-5; clone size: -; V gene: TRBV28; CDR3 DNA: TGTGCCAGCAAACAGGGGGAGTTTAATCAGCCCCAGCATTTT; CDR3 protein: CASKQGEFNQPQHF
D gene: -; J gene: TRBJ2-2; clone size: -; V gene: TRBV27; CDR3 DNA: TGTGCCAGCAGTTTTAGGCGGCTTACCGGGGAGCTGTTTTTT; CDR3 protein: CASSFRRLTGELFF
D gene: TRBD1; J gene: TRBJ1-1; clone size: -; V gene: TRBV28; CDR3 DNA: TGTGCCAGCAATGGGGGCAACAGGGGCACTGAAGCTTTCTTT; CDR3 protein: CASNGGNRGTEAFF
D gene: TRBD1; J gene: TRBJ1-2; clone size: -; V gene: TRBV7-8; CDR3 DNA: TGTGCCAGCAGCCCTAGGGACAGCAATTCCTATGGCTACACCTTC; CDR3 protein: CASSPRDSNSYGYTF
D gene: -; J gene: TRBJ1-4; clone size: once; V gene: TRBV6-5; CDR3 DNA: TGTGCCAGCAGTTACTCGGGGGGGGATGGTGAAAAACTGTTTTTT; CDR3 protein: CASSYSGGDGEKLFF
D gene: -; J gene: TRBJ1-1; clone size: -; V gene: TRBV9; CDR3 DNA: TGTGCCAGCATCGAACAGGCTTCGAACACTGAAGCTTTCTTT; CDR3 protein: CASIEQASNTEAFF
D gene: -; J gene: TRBJ2-1; clone size: -; V gene: TRBV15; CDR3 DNA: TGTGCCACCAGCAGAGATACGATAAGTGCCGGGAAGGTCGATGAGCAGTTCTTC; CDR3 protein: CATSRDTISAGKVDEQFF
D gene: -; J gene: TRBJ2-1; clone size: -; V gene: TRBV15; CDR3 DNA: TGTGCCACCAGCAGGGCCCGACAGGGAGGCGAGCAGTTCTTC; CDR3 protein: CATSRARQGGEQFF
D gene: -; J gene: TRBJ2-7; clone size: -; V gene: TRBV21-1; CDR3 DNA: TGTGCCAGCAGCAAAGAAACTAGCGGGGGAAGCTACGAGCAGTACTTC; CDR3 protein: CASSKETSGGSYEQYF
D gene: TRBD1; J gene: TRBJ2-2; clone size: -; V gene: TRBV5-1; CDR3 DNA: TGCGCCAGCAGCCGGGACAGGGGGCGCGTCGGGGAGCTGTTTTTT; CDR3 protein: CASSRDRGRVGELFF
D gene: TRBD2; J gene: TRBJ2-4; clone size: -; V gene: TRBV28; CDR3 DNA: TGTGCCAGCAGTTTCTCGGGACTAGCGGAATCCTCCAAAAACATTCAGTACTTC; CDR3 protein: CASSFSGLAESSKNIQYF